This TCR beta chain was sequenced during a study of blood T cell repertoires in COVID-19. This clone is a singleton in its sample. Trimming shortened V by 5 bases and J by 6 bases, and 17 bases separated the two germline ends. Germline V CDR1 and CDR2: SEHNR, FQNEAQ (reference sequence). The CDR3 runs 14 residues. Participants, 18 to 89 years old, spanned fewer than 25 US areas. Clinical histories supplied by participants themselves formed the basis of cohort assignment. Two negative PCRs, clearance, or symptom resolution were required of recovered Cohort 3 donors. This table comes from immunoSEQ multiplex PCR, and its TCRdb copy is limited to in-frame clones, with some not included. The data hold roughly 340,000 clones, with more than 80% observed a single time.

This TCR derives from a man aged 18 to 30 who had recovered from COVID-19. The sequenced sample was PBMCs or T cells enriched from blood (not recorded which). The rearrangement links TRBV7-9 to TRBJ2-7, with D possibly TRBD1 on 6 matching bases. CDR3 loop: CASSLDSLTSEQYF. The DNA for the CDR3 is TGTGCCAGCAGCCTGGACAGCCTAACCTCCGAGCAGTACTTC. Variable domain in full (rest from reference TRBV7-9 and TRBJ2-7): DTGVSQNPRHKITKRGQNVTFRCDPISEHNRLYWYRQTLGQGPEFLTYFQNEAQLEKSRLLSDRFSAERPKGSFSTLEIQRTEQGDSAMYLCASSLDSLTSEQYFGPGTRLTVT.